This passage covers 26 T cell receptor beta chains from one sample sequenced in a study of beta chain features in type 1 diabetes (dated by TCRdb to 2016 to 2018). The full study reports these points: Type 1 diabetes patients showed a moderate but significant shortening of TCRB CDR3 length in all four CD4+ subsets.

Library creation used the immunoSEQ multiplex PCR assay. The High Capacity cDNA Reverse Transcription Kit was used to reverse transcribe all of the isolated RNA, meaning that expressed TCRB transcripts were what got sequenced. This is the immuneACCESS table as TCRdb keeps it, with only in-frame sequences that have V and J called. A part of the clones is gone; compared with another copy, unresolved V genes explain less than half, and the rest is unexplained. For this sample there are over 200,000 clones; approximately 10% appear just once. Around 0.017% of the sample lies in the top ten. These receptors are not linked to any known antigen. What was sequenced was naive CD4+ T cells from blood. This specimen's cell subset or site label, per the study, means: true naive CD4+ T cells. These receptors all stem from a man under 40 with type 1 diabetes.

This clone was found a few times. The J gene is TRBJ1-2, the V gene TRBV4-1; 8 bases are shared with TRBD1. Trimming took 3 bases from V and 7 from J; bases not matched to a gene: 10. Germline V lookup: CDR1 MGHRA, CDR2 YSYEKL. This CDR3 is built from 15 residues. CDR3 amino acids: CASSHRTGQLSGYTF. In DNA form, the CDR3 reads TGCGCCAGCAGCCACCGGACAGGGCAATTGAGTGGCTACACCTTC.

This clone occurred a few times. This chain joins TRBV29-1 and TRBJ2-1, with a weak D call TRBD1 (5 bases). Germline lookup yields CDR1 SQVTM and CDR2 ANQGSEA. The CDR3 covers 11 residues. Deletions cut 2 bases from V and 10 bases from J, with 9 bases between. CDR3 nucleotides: TGCAGCGTTGAAAAGCAGGGAGAGCAGTTCTTC. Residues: CSVEKQGEQFF.

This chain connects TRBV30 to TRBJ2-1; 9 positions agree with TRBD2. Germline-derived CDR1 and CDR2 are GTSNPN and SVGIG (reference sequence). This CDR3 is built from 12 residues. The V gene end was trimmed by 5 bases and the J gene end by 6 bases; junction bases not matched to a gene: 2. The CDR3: CAWGTSSNEQFF. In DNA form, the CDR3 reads TGTGCCTGGGGGACTAGCAGCAATGAGCAGTTCTTC.

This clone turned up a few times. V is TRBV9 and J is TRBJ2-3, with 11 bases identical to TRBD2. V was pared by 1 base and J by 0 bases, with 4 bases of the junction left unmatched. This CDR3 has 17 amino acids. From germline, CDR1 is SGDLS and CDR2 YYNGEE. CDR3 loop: CASSVIAGGLSTDTQYF. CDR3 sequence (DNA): TGTGCCAGCAGCGTAATAGCGGGGGGGCTGAGCACAGATACGCAGTATTTT.

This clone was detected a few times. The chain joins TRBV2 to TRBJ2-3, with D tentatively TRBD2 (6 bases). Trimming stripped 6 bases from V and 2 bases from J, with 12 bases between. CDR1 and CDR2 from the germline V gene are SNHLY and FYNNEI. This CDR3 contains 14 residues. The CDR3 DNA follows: TGTGCCAGCAGGCCGGGGACTTCCACAGATACGCAGTATTTT. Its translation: CASRPGTSTDTQYF.

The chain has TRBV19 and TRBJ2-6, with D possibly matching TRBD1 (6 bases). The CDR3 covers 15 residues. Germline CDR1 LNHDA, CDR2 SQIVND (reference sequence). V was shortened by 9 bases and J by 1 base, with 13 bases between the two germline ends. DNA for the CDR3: TGTGCCAGCCGGGACATCCCTTCTGGGGCCAACGTCCTGACTTTC. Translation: CASRDIPSGANVLTF.

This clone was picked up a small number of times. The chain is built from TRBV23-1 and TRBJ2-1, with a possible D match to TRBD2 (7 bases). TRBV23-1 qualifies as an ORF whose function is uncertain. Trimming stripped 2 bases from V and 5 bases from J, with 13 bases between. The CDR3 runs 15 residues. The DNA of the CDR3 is TGCGCCAGCAGTCAACGGGAGGACAGCCACAATGAGCAGTTCTTC. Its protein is CASSQREDSHNEQFF.

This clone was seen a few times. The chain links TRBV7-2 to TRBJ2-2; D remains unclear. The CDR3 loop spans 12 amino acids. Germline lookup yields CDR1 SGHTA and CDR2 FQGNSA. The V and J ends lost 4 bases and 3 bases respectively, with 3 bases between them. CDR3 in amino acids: CASSSYTGELFF. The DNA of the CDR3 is TGTGCCAGCAGCTCCTACACCGGGGAGCTGTTTTTT.

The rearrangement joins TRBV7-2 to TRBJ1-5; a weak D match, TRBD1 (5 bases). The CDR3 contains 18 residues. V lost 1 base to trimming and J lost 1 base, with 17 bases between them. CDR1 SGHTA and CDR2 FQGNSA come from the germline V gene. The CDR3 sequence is CASSLELWGVKSNQPQHF. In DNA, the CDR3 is TGTGCCAGCAGCTTAGAGTTATGGGGGGTGAAGAGCAATCAGCCCCAGCATTTT.

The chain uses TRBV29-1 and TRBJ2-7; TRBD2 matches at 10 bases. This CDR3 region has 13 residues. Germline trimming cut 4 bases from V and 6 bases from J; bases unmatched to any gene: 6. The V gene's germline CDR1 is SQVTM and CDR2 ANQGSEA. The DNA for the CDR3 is TGCAGCGTTGTCACTAGCGGGGCTCCCGAGCAGTACTTC. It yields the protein CSVVTSGAPEQYF.

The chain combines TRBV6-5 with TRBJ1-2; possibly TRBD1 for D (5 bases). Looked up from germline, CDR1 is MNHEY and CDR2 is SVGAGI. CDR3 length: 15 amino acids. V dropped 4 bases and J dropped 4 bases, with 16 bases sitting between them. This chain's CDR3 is CASSSDRGGVYGYTF. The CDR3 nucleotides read TGTGCCAGCAGTTCCGACCGGGGGGGGGTCTATGGCTACACCTTC.

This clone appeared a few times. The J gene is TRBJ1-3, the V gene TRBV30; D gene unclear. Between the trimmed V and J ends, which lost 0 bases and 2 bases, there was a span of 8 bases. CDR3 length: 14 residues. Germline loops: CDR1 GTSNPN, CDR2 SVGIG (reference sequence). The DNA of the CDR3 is TGTGCCTGGAGTGTAGTAACAGCTGGAAACACCATATATTTT. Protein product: CAWSVVTAGNTIYF.

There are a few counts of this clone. The CDR3 loop reads CASSLLNSGSTDTQYF. In nucleotides, the CDR3 is TGTGCCAGCAGCTTATTAAACAGCGGGAGCACAGATACGCAGTATTTT. The chain has TRBV7-3 and TRBJ2-3, with D tentatively TRBD2 (6 bases). There are 16 residues in the CDR3. Germline V gene data show CDR1 as SGHTA and CDR2 as FQGTGA. V lost 2 bases and J lost 0, with 12 bases in between. The complete variable domain, with remaining parts taken from reference TRBV7-3 and TRBJ2-3, reads GAGVSQTPSNKVTEKGKYVELRCDPISGHTALYWYRQSLGQGPEFLIYFQGTGAADDSGLPNDRFFAVRPEGSVSTLKIQRTERGDSAVYLCASSLLNSGSTDTQYFGPGTRLTVL.

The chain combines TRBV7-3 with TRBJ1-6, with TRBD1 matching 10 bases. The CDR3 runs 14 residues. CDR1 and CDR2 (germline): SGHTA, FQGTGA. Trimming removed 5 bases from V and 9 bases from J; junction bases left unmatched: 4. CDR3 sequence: CASSPTGGTSPLHF. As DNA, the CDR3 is TGTGCCAGCAGCCCGACAGGGGGCACTTCACCCCTCCACTTT.

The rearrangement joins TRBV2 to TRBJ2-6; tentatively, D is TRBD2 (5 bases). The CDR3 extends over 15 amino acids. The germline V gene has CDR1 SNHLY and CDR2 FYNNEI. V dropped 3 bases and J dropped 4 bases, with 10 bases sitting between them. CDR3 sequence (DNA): TGTGCCAGCAGTGAGTCGCCGGGGGGGGCCAACGTCCTGACTTTC. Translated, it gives CASSESPGGANVLTF.

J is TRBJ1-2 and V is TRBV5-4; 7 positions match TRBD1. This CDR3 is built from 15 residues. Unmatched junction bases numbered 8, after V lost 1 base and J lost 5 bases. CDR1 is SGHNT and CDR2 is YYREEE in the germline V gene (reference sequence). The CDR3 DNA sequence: TGTGCCAGCAGCTTGCCCCTATCGACAGGGTATGGCTACACCTTC. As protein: CASSLPLSTGYGYTF.

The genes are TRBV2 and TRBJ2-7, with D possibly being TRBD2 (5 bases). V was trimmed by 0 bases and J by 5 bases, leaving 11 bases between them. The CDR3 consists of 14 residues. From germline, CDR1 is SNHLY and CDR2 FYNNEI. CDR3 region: CASSEALLGDEQYF. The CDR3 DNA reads TGTGCCAGCAGTGAAGCGCTTCTCGGGGACGAGCAGTACTTC.

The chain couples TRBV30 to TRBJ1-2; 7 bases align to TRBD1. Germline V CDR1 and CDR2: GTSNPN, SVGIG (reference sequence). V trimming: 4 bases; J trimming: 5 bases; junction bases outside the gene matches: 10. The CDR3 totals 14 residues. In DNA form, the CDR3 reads TGTGCCTGGACCTCAACGGCAGGGGGATATGGCTACACCTTC. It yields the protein CAWTSTAGGYGYTF.

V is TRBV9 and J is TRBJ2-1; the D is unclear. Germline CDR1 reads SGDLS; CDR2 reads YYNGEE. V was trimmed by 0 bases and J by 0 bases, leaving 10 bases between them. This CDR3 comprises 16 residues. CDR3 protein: CASSVGSASSYNEQFF. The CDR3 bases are TGTGCCAGCAGCGTAGGATCAGCGAGCTCCTACAATGAGCAGTTCTTC.

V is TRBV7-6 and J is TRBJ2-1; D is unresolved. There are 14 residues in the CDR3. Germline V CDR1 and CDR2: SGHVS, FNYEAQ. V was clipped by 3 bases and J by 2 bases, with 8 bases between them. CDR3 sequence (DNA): TGTGCCAGCAGCTTTACAGCTCCCTACAATGAGCAGTTCTTC. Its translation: CASSFTAPYNEQFF.

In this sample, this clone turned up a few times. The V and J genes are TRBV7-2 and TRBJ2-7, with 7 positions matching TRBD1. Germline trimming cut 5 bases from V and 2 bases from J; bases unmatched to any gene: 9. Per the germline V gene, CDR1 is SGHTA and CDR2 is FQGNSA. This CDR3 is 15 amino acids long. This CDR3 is CASSRQGVGPYEQYF. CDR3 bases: TGTGCCAGCAGCCGACAGGGTGTGGGGCCCTACGAGCAGTACTTC.

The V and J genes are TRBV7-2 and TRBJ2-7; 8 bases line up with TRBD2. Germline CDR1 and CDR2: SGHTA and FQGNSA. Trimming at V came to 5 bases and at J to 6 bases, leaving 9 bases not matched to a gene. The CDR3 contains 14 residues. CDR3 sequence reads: CASSTGTSRSEQYF. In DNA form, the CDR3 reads TGTGCCAGCAGCACCGGGACTAGTCGATCCGAGCAGTACTTC.

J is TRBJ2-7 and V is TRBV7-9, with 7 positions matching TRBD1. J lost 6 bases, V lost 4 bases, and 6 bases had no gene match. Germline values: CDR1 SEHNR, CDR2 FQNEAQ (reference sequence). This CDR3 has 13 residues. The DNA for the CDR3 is TGTGCCAGCAGCTCAACAGGGGTGGCCGAGCAGTACTTC. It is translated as CASSSTGVAEQYF.

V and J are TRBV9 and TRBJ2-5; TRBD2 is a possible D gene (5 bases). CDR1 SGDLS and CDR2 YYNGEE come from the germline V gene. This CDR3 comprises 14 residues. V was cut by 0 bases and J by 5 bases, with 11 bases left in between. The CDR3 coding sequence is TGTGCCAGCAGCGTAGTGGCCGGCGGGGAGACCCAGTACTTC. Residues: CASSVVAGGETQYF.

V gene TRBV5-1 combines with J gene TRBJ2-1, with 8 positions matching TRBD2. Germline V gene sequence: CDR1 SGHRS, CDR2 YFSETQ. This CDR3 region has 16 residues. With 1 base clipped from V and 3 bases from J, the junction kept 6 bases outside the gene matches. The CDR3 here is CASSLRGAGGYNEQFF. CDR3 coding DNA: TGCGCCAGCAGCTTGAGGGGTGCGGGGGGCTACAATGAGCAGTTCTTC.

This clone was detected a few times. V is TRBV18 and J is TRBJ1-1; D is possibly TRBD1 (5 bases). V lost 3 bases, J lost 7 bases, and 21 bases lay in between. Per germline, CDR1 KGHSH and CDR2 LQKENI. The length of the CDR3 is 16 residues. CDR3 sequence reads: CASSPTTVQGGLEAFF. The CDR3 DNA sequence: TGTGCCAGCTCACCCACCACGGTTCAGGGTGGTCTTGAAGCTTTCTTT.